The 10 T cell receptor beta chains in this list originate from one sample, sequenced in a study of blood T cell repertoires in COVID-19. The repertoire was sequenced with immunoSEQ multiplex PCR; TCRdb's copy has only in-frame clones and lacks some. The sample shows 60,000 to 70,000 clones, approximately 85% of them seen only once. Sequenced input: peripheral blood. These receptors were collected from a man aged 45-65 years with acute or convalescent COVID-19.

The CDR3 protein is CASSDEKNWQPQHF. The CDR3 DNA sequence: TGTGCCAGCAGTGACGAGAAAAATTGGCAGCCCCAGCATTTT. The chain employs TRBV2 and TRBJ1-5, with no clear D. V lost 3 bases to trimming and J lost 7 bases, with 13 bases between them. Germline CDR1 reads SNHLY; CDR2 reads FYNNEI. CDR3 length: 14 residues. The whole variable domain, remainder taken from reference TRBV2 and TRBJ1-5, is EPEVTQTPSHQVTQMGQEVILRCVPISNHLYFYWYRQILGQKVEFLVSFYNNEISEKSEIFDDQFSVERPDGSNFTLKIRSTKLEDSAMYFCASSDEKNWQPQHFGDGTRLSIL.

The V gene is TRBV6-6, the J gene TRBJ1-5; D is unclear. Germline assignment: CDR1 MNHNY and CDR2 SVGAGI (reference sequence). V was shortened by 0 bases and J by 0 bases, with 9 bases between the two germline ends. The CDR3 covers 16 residues. CDR3 sequence: CASSYSAGDSNQPQHF. CDR3 bases: TGTGCCAGCAGTTACTCGGCGGGAGATAGCAATCAGCCCCAGCATTTT.

The rearrangement links TRBV7-2 to TRBJ2-3; D not resolved. The V end lost 2 bases, the J end lost 3 bases, and 3 bases lay between the germline ends. This CDR3 region has 12 residues. The germline V gene has CDR1 SGHTA and CDR2 FQGNSA. The CDR3 protein is CASSLPTDTQYF. The CDR3 nucleotides read TGTGCCAGCAGCTTACCTACAGATACGCAGTATTTT.

The chain is built from TRBV6-2 or TRBV6-3 and TRBJ2-3, with D uncertain. The V gene's germline CDR1 is MNHEY and CDR2 SVGEGT. V lost 0 bases to trimming and J lost 2 bases, with 6 bases between them. This CDR3 is built from 14 residues. This chain's CDR3 is CASSYSRNTDTQYF. CDR3 nucleotides: TGTGCCAGCAGTTACTCTAGAAACACAGATACGCAGTATTTT.

The V call is TRBV11-2, the J call TRBJ2-7; D is possibly TRBD2 (6 bases). The CDR3 is 15 amino acids. V lost 2 bases, J lost 0 bases, and 11 bases lay in between. Germline CDR1 SGHAT, CDR2 FQNNGV. The CDR3 sequence: CASSLPLSGSYEQYF. Written as DNA, the CDR3 is TGTGCCAGCAGCTTACCACTTAGCGGCTCCTACGAGCAGTACTTC.

The gene calls are TRBV7-6 and TRBJ1-1; 7 positions agree with TRBD1. In germline, CDR1 is SGHVS, CDR2 FNYEAQ. The CDR3 extends over 15 amino acids. J was trimmed by 6 bases and V by 8 bases; bases with no gene match: 15. For the CDR3, the DNA is TGTGCCAGCGCGAGTTCGGGACAGCCGGGCGCTGAAGCTTTCTTT. Its protein product is CASASSGQPGAEAFF. The variable domain in full, completed from reference TRBV7-6 and TRBJ1-1, reads GAGVSQSPRYKVTKRGQDVALRCDPISGHVSLYWYRQALGQGPEFLTYFNYEAQQDKSGLPNDRFSAERPEGSISTLTIQRTEQRDSAMYRCASASSGQPGAEAFFGQGTRLTVV.

The gene calls are TRBV4-1 and TRBJ2-1; D gene unclear. This CDR3 is built from 15 residues. The germline V gene encodes CDR1 MGHRA and CDR2 YSYEKL. The germline V and J ends were trimmed by 0 bases and 0 bases, with 6 bases remaining between them. CDR3 amino acids: CASSQDESSYNEQFF. CDR3 sequence (DNA): TGCGCCAGCAGCCAAGACGAGAGCTCCTACAATGAGCAGTTCTTC.

CDR3 region: CASSSRVRSYNEQFF. The CDR3 nucleotides read TGTGCCAGCAGCTCCCGGGTGCGCTCCTACAATGAGCAGTTCTTC. The V call is TRBV2, the J call TRBJ2-1; D gene ambiguous. Between the trimmed V and J ends, which lost 6 bases and 0 bases, there was a span of 12 bases. This CDR3 has 15 amino acids. CDR1 and CDR2 from the germline V gene are SNHLY and FYNNEI.

Comment on this clone: One junction end does not reproduce the germline sequence, and a read error may be involved. This sequence joins TRBV3-1 (or the pseudogene TRBV3-2) and TRBJ2-1; 9 positions match TRBD2. The CDR3 totals 12 residues. Germline V gene lookup returns CDR1 LGHDT and CDR2 YNNKEL (reference sequence). The CDR3 region is CASSQEGGGDIF. In DNA, the CDR3 is TGTGCCAGCAGCCAAGAGGGCGGGGGGGACATCTTC.

This clone was counted once. The chain is built from TRBV5-4 and TRBJ2-7; D perhaps matches TRBD2 (5 bases). Trimming pared 0 bases from V and 5 bases from J, leaving 9 bases between. CDR1 and CDR2 (germline): SGHNT, YYREEE (reference sequence). This CDR3 region has 13 residues. CDR3 loop: CASSLDLRDEQYV. CDR3 bases: TGTGCCAGCAGCTTGGATTTGAGGGACGAGCAGTACGTC.